This is a list of T cell receptor beta chains from one sample in a study of T cells in Graves' hyperthyroidism and ophthalmopathy. TCRdb reprocessed the multiplex PCR reads via MiXCR and lists one record per CDR3 protein. The sample records under 350,000 distinct CDR3 sequences, about 25% being singletons. Input material: blood. These receptors came from a man in his forties or fifties with Graves' hyperthyroidism that later progressed to Graves' ophthalmopathy. Both conserved end residues are trimmed from each CDR3. Each record gives: J gene, V gene, CDR3 protein.

J: TRBJ2-7; V: TRBV20-1; CDR3: SARTVLARRAEQY
J: TRBJ2-5; V: TRBV11-1; CDR3: ASSLADRGLQETQY
J: TRBJ2-1; V: TRBV20-1; CDR3: SARNSRARNEQF
J: TRBJ2-5; V: TRBV5-1; CDR3: ASSRGTAKETQY
J: TRBJ2-7; V: TRBV18; CDR3: ASSPLDNSYEQY
J: TRBJ2-7; V: TRBV12-3/TRBV12-4; CDR3: ASRRDGQYEQY
J: TRBJ1-2; V: TRBV12-3/TRBV12-4; CDR3: ASSPMTGYGYT
J: TRBJ2-7; V: TRBV7-2; CDR3: ASSTRLAPYEQY
J: TRBJ2-7; V: TRBV10-3; CDR3: AIKTSGPSYEQY
J: TRBJ1-2; V: TRBV28; CDR3: ASGLRAWNGYT
J: TRBJ2-7; V: TRBV18; CDR3: ASSPSDRAYEQY
J: TRBJ2-5; V: TRBV30; CDR3: AWMVGRGTQY
J: TRBJ1-2; V: TRBV10-3; CDR3: AISESVRDNYGYT
J: TRBJ2-7; V: TRBV29-1; CDR3: SVEAGARSSYEQY
J: TRBJ1-2; V: TRBV12-3/TRBV12-4; CDR3: ASSFSGASNYGYT
J: TRBJ2-5; V: TRBV5-1; CDR3: ASSLFGGAELETQY
J: TRBJ2-2; V: TRBV24-1; CDR3: ATNSGTGGNTGELF
J: TRBJ1-2; V: TRBV11-2; CDR3: ASSPLSRRTGSSNYGYT
J: TRBJ1-5; V: TRBV6-5; CDR3: ASSYSSFPGQGAPGH
J: TRBJ2-2; V: TRBV2; CDR3: ASSVYTTGELF
J: TRBJ1-1; V: TRBV6-4; CDR3: ASSVRQGPATRETEAF
J: TRBJ1-5; V: TRBV12-3/TRBV12-4; CDR3: ASSFRDLNQPQH
J: TRBJ1-6; V: TRBV5-1; CDR3: ASSLGQGSKPYNSPLH
J: TRBJ1-2; V: TRBV6-5; CDR3: ASSYGLNNYGYT
J: TRBJ2-7; V: TRBV4-1; CDR3: ASSPLQGLSSYEQY
J: TRBJ1-1; V: TRBV28; CDR3: ASNSHLQEGVMNTEAF
J: TRBJ2-5; V: TRBV20-1; CDR3: SARLAGVGETQY